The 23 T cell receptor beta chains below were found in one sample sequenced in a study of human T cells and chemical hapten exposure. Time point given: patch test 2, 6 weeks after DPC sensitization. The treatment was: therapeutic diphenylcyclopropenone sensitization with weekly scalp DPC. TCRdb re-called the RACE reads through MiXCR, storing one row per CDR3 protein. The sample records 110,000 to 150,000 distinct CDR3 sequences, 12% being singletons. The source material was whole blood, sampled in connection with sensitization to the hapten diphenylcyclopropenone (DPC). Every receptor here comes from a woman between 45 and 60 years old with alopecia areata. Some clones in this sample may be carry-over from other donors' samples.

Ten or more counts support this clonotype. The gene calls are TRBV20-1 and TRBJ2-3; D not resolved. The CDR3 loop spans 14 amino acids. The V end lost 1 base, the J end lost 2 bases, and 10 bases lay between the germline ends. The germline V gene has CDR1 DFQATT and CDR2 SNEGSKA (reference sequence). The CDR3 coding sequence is TGCAGTGCTAGAGTGTCAGAAAACACAGATACGCAGTATTTT. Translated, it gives CSARVSENTDTQYF.

In DNA form, the CDR3 reads TGCGCCAGCAGCCAATCCCGAGGTGGGCGGACTGAAGCTTTCTTT. This sequence encodes CASSQSRGGRTEAFF. This chain connects TRBV4-1 to TRBJ1-1; D uncertain. CDR1 MGHRA and CDR2 YSYEKL come from the germline V gene. CDR3 length: 15 residues. The V end lost 2 bases, the J end lost 5 bases, and 15 bases lay between the germline ends.

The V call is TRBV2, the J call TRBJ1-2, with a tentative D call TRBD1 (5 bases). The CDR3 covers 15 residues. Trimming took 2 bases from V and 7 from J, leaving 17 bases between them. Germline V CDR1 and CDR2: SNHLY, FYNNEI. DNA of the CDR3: TGTGCCAGCAGTGAATTGGGGCGGCGAGGCTTTGGCTACACCTTC. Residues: CASSELGRRGFGYTF.

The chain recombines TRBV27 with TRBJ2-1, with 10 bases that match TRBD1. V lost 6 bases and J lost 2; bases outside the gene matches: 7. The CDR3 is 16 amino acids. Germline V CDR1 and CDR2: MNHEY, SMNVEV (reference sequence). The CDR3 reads CASRGTGAVTYNEQFF. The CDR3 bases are TGTGCCAGCAGGGGGACAGGGGCAGTTACCTACAATGAGCAGTTCTTC.

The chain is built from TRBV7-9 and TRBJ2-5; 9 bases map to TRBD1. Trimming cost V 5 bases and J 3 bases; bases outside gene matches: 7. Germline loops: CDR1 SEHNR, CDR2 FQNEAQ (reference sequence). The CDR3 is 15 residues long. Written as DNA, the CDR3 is TGTGCCAGCAGCACCTCCGGGACAGGGAAAGAGACCCAGTACTTC. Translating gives CASSTSGTGKETQYF.

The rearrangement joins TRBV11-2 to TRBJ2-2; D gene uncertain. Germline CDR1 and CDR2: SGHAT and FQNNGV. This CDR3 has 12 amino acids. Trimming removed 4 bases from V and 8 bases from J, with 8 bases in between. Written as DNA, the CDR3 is TGTGCCAGCAGCTACCTCAGGGGGGAGCTGTTTTTT. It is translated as CASSYLRGELFF.

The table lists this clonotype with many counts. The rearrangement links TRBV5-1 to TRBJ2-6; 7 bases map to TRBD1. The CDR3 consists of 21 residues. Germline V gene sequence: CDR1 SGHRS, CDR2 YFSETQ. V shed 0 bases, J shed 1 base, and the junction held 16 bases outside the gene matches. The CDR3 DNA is TGCGCCAGCAGCTTGGGAGCCTCGGGACAGAGTCGCTTTTCTGGGGCCAACGTCCTGACTTTC. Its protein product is CASSLGASGQSRFSGANVLTF.

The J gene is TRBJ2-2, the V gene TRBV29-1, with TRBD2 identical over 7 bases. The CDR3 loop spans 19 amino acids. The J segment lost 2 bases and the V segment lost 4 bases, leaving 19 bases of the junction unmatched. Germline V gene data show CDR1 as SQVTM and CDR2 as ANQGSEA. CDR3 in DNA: TGCAGCGTTGGCCCTTTCGGGGACCGAGCTAGCGGTAACACCGGGGAGCTGTTTTTT. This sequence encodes CSVGPFGDRASGNTGELFF.

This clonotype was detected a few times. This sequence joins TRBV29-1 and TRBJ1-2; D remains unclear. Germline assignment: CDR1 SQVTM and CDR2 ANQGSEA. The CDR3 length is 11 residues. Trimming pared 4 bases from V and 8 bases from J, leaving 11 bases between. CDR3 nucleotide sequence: TGCAGCGTTGTAGGATTGGGCGGCTACACCTTC. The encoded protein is CSVVGLGGYTF.

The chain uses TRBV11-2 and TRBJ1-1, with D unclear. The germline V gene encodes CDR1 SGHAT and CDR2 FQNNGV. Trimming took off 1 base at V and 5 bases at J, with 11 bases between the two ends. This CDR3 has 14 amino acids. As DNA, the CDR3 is TGTGCCAGCAGCTTAGTCCCCAGCCGGACTGAAGCTTTCTTT. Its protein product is CASSLVPSRTEAFF.

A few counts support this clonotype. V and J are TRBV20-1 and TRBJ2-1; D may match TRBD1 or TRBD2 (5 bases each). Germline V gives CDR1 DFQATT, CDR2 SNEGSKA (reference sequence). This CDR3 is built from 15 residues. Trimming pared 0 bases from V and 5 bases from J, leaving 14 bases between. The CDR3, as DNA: TGCAGTGCTAGAGAGTCAAACGGGGCCCACAATGAGCAGTTCTTC. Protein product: CSARESNGAHNEQFF.

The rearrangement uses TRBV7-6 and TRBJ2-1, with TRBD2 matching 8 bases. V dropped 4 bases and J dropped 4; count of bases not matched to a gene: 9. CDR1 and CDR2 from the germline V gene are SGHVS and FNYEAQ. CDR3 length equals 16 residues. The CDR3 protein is CASSSQREGMYNEQFF. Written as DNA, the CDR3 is TGTGCCAGCAGCTCGCAACGGGAGGGGATGTACAATGAGCAGTTCTTC.

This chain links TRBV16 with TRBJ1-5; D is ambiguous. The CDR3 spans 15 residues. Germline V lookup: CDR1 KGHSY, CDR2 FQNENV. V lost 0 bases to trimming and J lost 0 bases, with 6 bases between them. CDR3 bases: TGTGCCAGCAGCCAATCCGGGGATAGCAATCAGCCCCAGCATTTT. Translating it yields CASSQSGDSNQPQHF.

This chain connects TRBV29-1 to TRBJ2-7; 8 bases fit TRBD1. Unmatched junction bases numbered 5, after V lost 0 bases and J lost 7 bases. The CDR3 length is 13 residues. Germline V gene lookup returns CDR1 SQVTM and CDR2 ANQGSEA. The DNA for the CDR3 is TGCAGCGTTGAAGATCCCACAGGGGGGGAGCAGTACTTC. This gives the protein CSVEDPTGGEQYF.

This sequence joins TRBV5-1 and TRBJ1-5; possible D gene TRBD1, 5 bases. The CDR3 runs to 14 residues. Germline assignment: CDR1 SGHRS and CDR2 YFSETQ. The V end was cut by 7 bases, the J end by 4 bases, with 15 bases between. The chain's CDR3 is CASSERGGNQPQHF. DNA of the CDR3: TGCGCCAGCTCTGAGAGGGGTGGAAATCAGCCCCAGCATTTT.

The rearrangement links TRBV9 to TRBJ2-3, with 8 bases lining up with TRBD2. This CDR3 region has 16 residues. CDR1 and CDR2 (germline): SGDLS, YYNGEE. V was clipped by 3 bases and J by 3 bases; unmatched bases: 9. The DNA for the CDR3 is TGTGCCAGCAGCGCTCTGAGCGGGAGACGGACAGATACGCAGTATTTT. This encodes CASSALSGRRTDTQYF.

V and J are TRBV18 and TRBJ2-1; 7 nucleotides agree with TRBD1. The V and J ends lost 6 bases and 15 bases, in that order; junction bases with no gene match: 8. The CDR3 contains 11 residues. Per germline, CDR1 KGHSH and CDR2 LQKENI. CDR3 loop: CASSSGTELFF. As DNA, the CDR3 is TGTGCCAGCTCGTCCGGGACAGAACTGTTCTTC.

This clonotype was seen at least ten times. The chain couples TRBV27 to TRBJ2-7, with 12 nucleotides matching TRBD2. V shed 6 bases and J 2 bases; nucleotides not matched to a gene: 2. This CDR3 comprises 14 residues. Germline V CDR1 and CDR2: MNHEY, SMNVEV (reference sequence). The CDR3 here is CASRTSGRAYEQYF. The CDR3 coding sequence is TGTGCCAGCAGGACTAGCGGGAGAGCCTACGAGCAGTACTTC.

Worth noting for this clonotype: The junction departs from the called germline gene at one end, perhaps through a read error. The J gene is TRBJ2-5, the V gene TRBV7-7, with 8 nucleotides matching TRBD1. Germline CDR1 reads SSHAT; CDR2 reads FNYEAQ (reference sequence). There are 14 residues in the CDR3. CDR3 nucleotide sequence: TGTGCTAGCAGCTCAGGGACAGGCGGCGGGACCCAGTACTTC. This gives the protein CASSSGTGGGTQYF.

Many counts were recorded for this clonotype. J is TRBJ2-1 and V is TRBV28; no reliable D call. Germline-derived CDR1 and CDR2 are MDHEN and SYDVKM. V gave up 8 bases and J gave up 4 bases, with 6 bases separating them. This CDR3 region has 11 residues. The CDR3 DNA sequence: TGTGCCAGCCAATCATACAATGAGCAGTTCTTC. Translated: CASQSYNEQFF.

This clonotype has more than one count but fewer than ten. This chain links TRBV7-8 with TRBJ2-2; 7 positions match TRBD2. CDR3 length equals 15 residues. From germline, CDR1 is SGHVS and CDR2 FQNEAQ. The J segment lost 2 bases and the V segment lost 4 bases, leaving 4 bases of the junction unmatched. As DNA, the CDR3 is TGTGCCAGCAGCTCTTCTAGCGGTAACACCGGGGAGCTGTTTTTT. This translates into CASSSSSGNTGELFF.

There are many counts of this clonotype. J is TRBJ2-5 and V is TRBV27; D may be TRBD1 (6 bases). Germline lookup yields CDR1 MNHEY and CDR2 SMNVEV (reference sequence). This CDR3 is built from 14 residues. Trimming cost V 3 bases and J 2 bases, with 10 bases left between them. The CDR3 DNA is TGTGCCAGCAGTTTTTGGGGGCGGCAAGAGACCCAGTACTTC. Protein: CASSFWGRQETQYF.

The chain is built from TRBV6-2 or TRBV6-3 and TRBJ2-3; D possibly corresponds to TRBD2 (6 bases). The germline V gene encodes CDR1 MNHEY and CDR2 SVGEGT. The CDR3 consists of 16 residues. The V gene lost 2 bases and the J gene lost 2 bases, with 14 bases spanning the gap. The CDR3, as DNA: TGTGCCAGCAGTTACGTCGGGACTCTTGTCACAGATACGCAGTATTTT. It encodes CASSYVGTLVTDTQYF.